This T cell receptor (beta chain) was obtained from a study of cytomegalovirus exposure and HLA in healthy donors. The PCR had 60 Vbeta and 13 Jbeta primers. Source study methods: Later, 65 million to 85 million unique TCR beta chains were counted in an analysis, and about 10 million of them were shared. Only in-frame clones appear in the TCRdb table, and some are missing; sequencing was by immunoSEQ multiplex PCR. V, J and clone size are taken as reported in that table, and D and trimming were inferred from the DNA itself. The table has tens of thousands of clones, around 80% seen once. A few counts support this clone. The antigen remains undetermined. Germline loops: CDR1 MGHRA, CDR2 YSYEKL. Trimming removed 3 bases from V and 5 bases from J, with 19 bases in between. The CDR3 has 17 amino acids. Study outcomes and limitations: Later on, an analysis tied around 17,000 TCR beta sequences to HLA alleles at 0.05 false discovery rate.

The rearrangement links TRBV4-1 to TRBJ2-2; TRBD2 might be the D (6 bases). This TCR came from a man aged 35 to 55 in good health and CMV-seronegative. The sample taken for sequencing was PBMCs. CDR3 DNA: TGCGCCAGCAGCCAGGAGGGGAGAGCAATGACTACCGGGGAGCTGTTTTTT. Its translation: CASSQEGRAMTTGELFF.